What follows are 30 T cell receptor beta chains derived from one specimen sequenced in a study of siplizumab effects on memory and regulatory T cells. Profiling relied on immunoSEQ multiplex PCR, and the TCRdb table lists in-frame clones only, not all of them. The table records about 110,000 clones, just under 95% of them present only once. The sample consisted of CD4+ T cells sorted from blood. These receptors all come from a human donor in good health.

The J gene is TRBJ1-3, the V gene TRBV9; no reliable D call. The CDR3 loop spans 19 amino acids. The germline V and J ends were trimmed by 3 bases and 0 bases, with 22 bases remaining between them. CDR1 is SGDLS, CDR2 YYNGEE, per germline. The CDR3, as DNA: TGTGCCAGCAGCGCCGAGCTCAGTATCGGAGGGAGCTCTGGAAACACCATATATTTT. Translation: CASSAELSIGGSSGNTIYF.

The rearrangement uses TRBV5-6 and TRBJ1-2; TRBD1 aligns across 7 bases. Unmatched junction bases numbered 0, after V lost 4 bases and J lost 3 bases. CDR1 is SGHDT and CDR2 is YYEEEE in the germline V gene. The CDR3 contains 12 residues. The CDR3 loop is CASSGTDYGYTF. The CDR3 DNA reads as TGTGCCAGCAGCGGGACAGACTATGGCTACACCTTC.

This chain links TRBV9 with TRBJ2-7; 7 bases line up with TRBD1. This CDR3 has 14 residues. Trimming cost V 3 bases and J 6 bases; bases outside gene matches: 9. Looked up from germline, CDR1 is SGDLS and CDR2 is YYNGEE. The CDR3 DNA follows: TGTGCCAGCAGCGCCGGGACAGCGTCGGTCGAGCAGTACTTC. Residues: CASSAGTASVEQYF.

The CDR3 protein is CASSINPPGGNQPQHF. CDR3 DNA: TGTGCCAGTAGTATAAACCCTCCCGGGGGCAATCAGCCCCAGCATTTT. This chain uses TRBV19 with TRBJ1-5, with unresolved D. This CDR3 spans 16 amino acids. V was trimmed by 2 bases and J by 2 bases, leaving 13 bases between them. CDR1 and CDR2 (germline): LNHDA, SQIVND (reference sequence).

CDR3 coding DNA: TGTGCCAGTAGAAGCGCCCAGGGCGGGGAGCTGTTTTTT. Translated, it gives CASRSAQGGELFF. The chain recombines TRBV19 with TRBJ2-2, with D maybe TRBD1 (5 bases). V dropped 6 bases and J dropped 7 bases, with 12 bases sitting between them. Germline loops: CDR1 LNHDA, CDR2 SQIVND (reference sequence). The length of the CDR3 is 13 residues.

The rearrangement uses TRBV11-3 and TRBJ2-1; 14 bases line up with TRBD2. The CDR3 consists of 15 residues. Germline CDR1 and CDR2: SGHNT and YENEEA. Germline trimming cut 5 bases from V and 9 bases from J; bases unmatched to any gene: 6. CDR3 loop: CASSMGLAGVGEQFF. The CDR3 DNA sequence: TGTGCCAGCAGCATGGGACTAGCGGGAGTGGGTGAGCAGTTCTTC.

The V and J genes are TRBV4-1 and TRBJ2-3, with TRBD2 matching 13 bases. V trimming: 1 base; J trimming: 4 bases; junction bases outside the gene matches: 5. The germline gives CDR1 MGHRA, CDR2 YSYEKL. The CDR3 totals 17 residues. CDR3 sequence: CASSQARTSGRADTQYF. Here the CDR3 DNA reads TGCGCCAGCAGCCAAGCCCGCACTAGCGGGAGGGCAGATACGCAGTATTTT.

This clone was detected only once. The V and J genes are TRBV11-1 and TRBJ2-7; TRBD2 aligns across 9 bases. With 4 bases clipped from V and 5 bases from J, the junction kept 9 bases outside the gene matches. There are 15 residues in the CDR3. Germline values: CDR1 SGHAT, CDR2 FQDESV (reference sequence). CDR3 protein: CASSYQREDSHEQYF. CDR3 nucleotides: TGTGCCAGCAGCTATCAGCGGGAGGATAGCCACGAGCAGTACTTC.

The chain is built from TRBV5-1 and TRBJ2-5, with D tentatively TRBD1 (6 bases). The DNA end is a closer match to TRBJ2-7, so the J assignment may be wrong. CDR3 length: 14 amino acids. CDR1 is SGHRS, CDR2 YFSETQ, per germline. The CDR3 is CASSSPGPGVEQYF. In DNA form, the CDR3 reads TGCGCCAGCAGTTCGCCTGGGCCAGGGGTCGAGCAGTACTTC.

The chain employs TRBV2 and TRBJ2-2; D not resolved. Trimming pared 7 bases from V and 4 bases from J, leaving 16 bases between. CDR3 length: 15 amino acids. Germline V lookup: CDR1 SNHLY, CDR2 FYNNEI. The chain's CDR3 is CASTPRSLFTGELFF. CDR3 nucleotide sequence: TGTGCCAGCACCCCAAGGTCCTTATTCACCGGGGAGCTGTTTTTT.

The chain uses TRBV5-5 and TRBJ1-2; D might be TRBD1 (5 bases). The germline V and J ends were trimmed by 1 base and 7 bases, with 14 bases remaining between them. CDR1 and CDR2 (germline): SGHKS, YYEKEE (reference sequence). The CDR3 extends over 14 amino acids. Here the CDR3 reads CASSLRFEGPGYTF. CDR3 coding DNA: TGTGCCAGCAGCTTGCGTTTTGAGGGACCTGGCTACACCTTC. Full variable domain (outside the CDR3, taken from reference TRBV5-5 and TRBJ1-2): DAGVTQSPTHLIKTRGQQVTLRCSPISGHKSVSWYQQVLGQGPQFIFQYYEKEERGRGNFPDRFSARQFPNYSSELNVNALLLGDSALYLCASSLRFEGPGYTFGSGTRLTVV.

This sequence joins TRBV6-1 and TRBJ2-7, with TRBD1 identical over 9 bases. V trimming: 3 bases; J trimming: 4 bases; junction bases outside the gene matches: 7. CDR3 length: 15 amino acids. In germline, CDR1 is MNHNS, CDR2 SASEGT. This chain's CDR3 is CASSDMRTGVYEQYF. In nucleotides, the CDR3 is TGTGCCAGCAGTGATATGAGGACAGGGGTTTACGAGCAGTACTTC.

This rearrangement joins TRBV19 to TRBJ1-2; D unclear. Trimming cost V 3 bases and J 0 bases, with 11 bases left between them. Per germline, CDR1 LNHDA and CDR2 SQIVND (reference sequence). The CDR3 contains 15 residues. DNA of the CDR3: TGTGCCAGTAGTATTAGAATTGATTCTAACTATGGCTACACCTTC. It is translated as CASSIRIDSNYGYTF.

This rearrangement joins TRBV9 to TRBJ2-1; D is unresolved. Germline assignment: CDR1 SGDLS and CDR2 YYNGEE. V dropped 0 bases and J dropped 12 bases, with 13 bases sitting between them. The CDR3 sequence is 13 residues long. The CDR3 coding sequence is TGTGCCAGCAGCGTAGAGAATCAGCAAGGGCAGTTCTTC. Translating gives CASSVENQQGQFF.

This chain joins TRBV6-1 and TRBJ1-1, with D uncertain. CDR1 is MNHNS, CDR2 SASEGT, per germline. V was trimmed by 6 bases and J by 0 bases, leaving 11 bases between them. This CDR3 has 14 amino acids. Written as DNA, the CDR3 is TGTGCCAGCAGCGCCAAGCAGGTGAACACTGAAGCTTTCTTT. Translated, it gives CASSAKQVNTEAFF.

The chain uses TRBV21-1 and TRBJ2-7; the table gives TRBD1 as D, unverified against the DNA. TRBV21-1 has pseudogene status. This CDR3 has 14 residues. CDR3 protein: CASSKFPGWDEQYF. The CDR3 DNA sequence: TGTGCCAGCAGCAAATTCCCAGGGTGGGACGAGCAGTACTTC.

This chain joins TRBV5-4 and TRBJ1-1; perhaps TRBD1 as D (5 bases). V was shortened by 1 base and J by 0 bases, with 13 bases between the two germline ends. The CDR3 consists of 16 residues. Germline CDR1 is SGHNT and CDR2 is YYREEE (reference sequence). The CDR3 is CASSLRRGSMNTEAFF. The CDR3 DNA follows: TGTGCCAGCAGCTTGAGGAGGGGTTCCATGAACACTGAAGCTTTCTTT.

The V call is TRBV7-6, the J call TRBJ2-2, with 9 bases fitting TRBD2. The CDR3 totals 18 residues. J gave up 2 bases and V 1 base, and 8 bases lay outside the gene matches. From germline, CDR1 is SGHVS and CDR2 FNYEAQ. CDR3 sequence: CASSLGGLAAFNTGELFF. In DNA, the CDR3 is TGTGCCAGCAGCTTAGGGGGACTAGCAGCGTTTAACACCGGGGAGCTGTTTTTT. The variable domain in full, with the rest retrieved from reference TRBV7-6 and TRBJ2-2, is GAGVSQSPRYKVTKRGQDVALRCDPISGHVSLYWYRQALGQGPEFLTYFNYEAQQDKSGLPNDRFSAERPEGSISTLTIQRTEQRDSAMYRCASSLGGLAAFNTGELFFGEGSRLTVL.

The chain is built from TRBV6-5 and TRBJ1-2, with a weak D call TRBD1 (6 bases). From germline, CDR1 is MNHEY and CDR2 SVGAGI. CDR3 size: 15 residues. Trimming took 0 bases from V and 4 from J, leaving 12 bases between them. The CDR3 loop reads CASSYSGRGGYGYTF. The CDR3 nucleotides are TGTGCCAGCAGTTACTCGGGCAGGGGCGGCTATGGCTACACCTTC.

The rearrangement links TRBV11-1 to TRBJ1-4; D not certain. CDR3 size: 15 residues. CDR1 and CDR2 (germline): SGHAT, FQDESV (reference sequence). V lost 5 bases, J lost 3 bases, and 13 bases lay in between. The DNA for the CDR3 is TGTGCCAGCAGCCGTCGTGCGGGTGCTAATGAAAAACTGTTTTTT. Its protein product is CASSRRAGANEKLFF.

The chain recombines TRBV9 with TRBJ2-7, with TRBD1 identical over 9 bases. Germline values: CDR1 SGDLS, CDR2 YYNGEE. The CDR3 extends over 13 amino acids. V lost 4 bases and J lost 4; bases outside the gene matches: 3. In DNA form, the CDR3 reads TGTGCCAGCAGCACGGACAGGGGTTACGAGCAGTACTTC. Encoded protein: CASSTDRGYEQYF.

In its sample, this clone was seen once. The chain employs TRBV14 and TRBJ2-1; D gene unclear. Germline lookup yields CDR1 SGHDN and CDR2 FVKESK. Deletions cut 2 bases from V and 0 bases from J, with 11 bases between. There are 16 residues in the CDR3. The CDR3 here is CASSQWLPGSYNEQFF. Here the CDR3 DNA reads TGTGCCAGCAGCCAATGGTTGCCCGGCTCCTACAATGAGCAGTTCTTC.

The chain has TRBV20-1 and TRBJ1-2; D unresolved. The length of the CDR3 is 11 residues. The germline V gene encodes CDR1 DFQATT and CDR2 SNEGSKA (reference sequence). V shed 1 base and J shed 6 bases, with 6 bases lying between them. Here the CDR3 reads CSARVHDGYTF. In DNA form, the CDR3 reads TGCAGTGCTAGAGTGCACGATGGCTACACCTTC.

V usage is TRBV7-8 and J usage is TRBJ1-2, with TRBD1 as a possible D gene (6 bases). From germline, CDR1 is SGHVS and CDR2 FQNEAQ. This CDR3 has 15 residues. V gave up 5 bases and J gave up 4 bases, with 17 bases separating them. The CDR3 nucleotides are TGTGCCAGCAGCACCCGGGACGGGGGCCTCTATGGCTACACCTTC. The encoded protein is CASSTRDGGLYGYTF. The full variable domain, with the rest looked up from reference TRBV7-8 and TRBJ1-2, is GAGVSQSPRYKVAKRGQDVALRCDPISGHVSLFWYQQALGQGPEFLTYFQNEAQLDKSGLPSDRFFAERPEGSVSTLKIQRTQQEDSAVYLCASSTRDGGLYGYTFGSGTRLTVV.

The rearrangement joins TRBV2 to TRBJ2-5; TRBD1 aligns across 7 bases. The CDR3 runs to 13 residues. V gave up 5 bases and J gave up 1 base; unmatched junction bases: 1. Germline values: CDR1 SNHLY, CDR2 FYNNEI. CDR3 residues: CASSRDSQETQYF. CDR3 coding DNA: TGTGCCAGCAGTCGGGACAGCCAAGAGACCCAGTACTTC.

Comments on this clone: Within the sample, other DNA sequences also encode this same CDR3. The V and J genes are TRBV5-1 and TRBJ2-3, with D unresolved. The CDR3 sequence is 15 residues long. Trimming pared 4 bases from V and 1 base from J, leaving 13 bases between. The germline V gene encodes CDR1 SGHRS and CDR2 YFSETQ. DNA for the CDR3: TGCGCCAGCAGCCTGGATGGGGTCGGCACAGATACGCAGTATTTT. It codes for CASSLDGVGTDTQYF.

The rearrangement uses TRBV5-1 and TRBJ2-5, with TRBD2 matching 7 bases. V shed 1 base, J shed 3 bases, and the junction held 9 bases outside the gene matches. Germline values: CDR1 SGHRS, CDR2 YFSETQ. This CDR3 has 16 amino acids. The CDR3 is CASSLRPSGVKETQYF. The CDR3 DNA sequence: TGCGCCAGCAGCTTGCGGCCTAGCGGAGTGAAAGAGACCCAGTACTTC.

The chain combines TRBV4-1 with TRBJ2-7; D might be TRBD2 (5 bases). Germline CDR1 and CDR2: MGHRA and YSYEKL. The CDR3 is 16 amino acids. V dropped 1 base and J dropped 2 bases, with 15 bases sitting between them. CDR3 amino acids: CASSQVNTGIPYEQYF. DNA of the CDR3: TGCGCCAGCAGCCAAGTGAATACGGGGATTCCCTACGAGCAGTACTTC.

The chain has TRBV6-6 and TRBJ1-5, with D uncertain. The CDR3 extends over 14 amino acids. V gave up 5 bases and J gave up 0 bases, with 8 bases separating them. The V gene's germline CDR1 is MNHNY and CDR2 SVGAGI (reference sequence). CDR3 in amino acids: CASSQDSSNQPQHF. The CDR3 coding sequence is TGTGCCAGCAGTCAGGACTCTAGCAATCAGCCCCAGCATTTT.

This clone was picked up a small number of times. The sample has other DNA sequences that encode this CDR3 too. The chain recombines TRBV9 with TRBJ2-1; D gene ambiguous. The CDR3 extends over 16 amino acids. V was shortened by 4 bases and J by 0 bases, with 14 bases between the two germline ends. Germline assignment: CDR1 SGDLS and CDR2 YYNGEE. The DNA for the CDR3 is TGTGCCAGCAGCCCCCAGACATCGAGCTCCTACAATGAGCAGTTCTTC. This sequence encodes CASSPQTSSSYNEQFF.